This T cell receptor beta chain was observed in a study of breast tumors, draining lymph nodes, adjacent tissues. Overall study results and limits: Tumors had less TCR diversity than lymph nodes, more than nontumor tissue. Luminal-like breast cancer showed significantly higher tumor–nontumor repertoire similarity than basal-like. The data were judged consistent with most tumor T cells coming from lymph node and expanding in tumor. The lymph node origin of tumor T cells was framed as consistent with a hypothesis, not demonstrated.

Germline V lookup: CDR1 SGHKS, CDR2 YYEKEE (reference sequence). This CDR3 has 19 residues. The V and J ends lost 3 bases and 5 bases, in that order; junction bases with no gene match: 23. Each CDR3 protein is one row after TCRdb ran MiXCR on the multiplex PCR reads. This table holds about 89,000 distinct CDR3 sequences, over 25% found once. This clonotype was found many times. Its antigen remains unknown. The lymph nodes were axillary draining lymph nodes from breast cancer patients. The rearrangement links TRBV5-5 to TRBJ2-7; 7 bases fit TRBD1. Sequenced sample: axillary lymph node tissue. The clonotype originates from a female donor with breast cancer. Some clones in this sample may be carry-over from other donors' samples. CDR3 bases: TGTGCCAGCAGCTCCCTTTGGACGCTTAAAGACCAACAGGGGAACGAGCAGTACTTC. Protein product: CASSSLWTLKDQQGNEQYF.